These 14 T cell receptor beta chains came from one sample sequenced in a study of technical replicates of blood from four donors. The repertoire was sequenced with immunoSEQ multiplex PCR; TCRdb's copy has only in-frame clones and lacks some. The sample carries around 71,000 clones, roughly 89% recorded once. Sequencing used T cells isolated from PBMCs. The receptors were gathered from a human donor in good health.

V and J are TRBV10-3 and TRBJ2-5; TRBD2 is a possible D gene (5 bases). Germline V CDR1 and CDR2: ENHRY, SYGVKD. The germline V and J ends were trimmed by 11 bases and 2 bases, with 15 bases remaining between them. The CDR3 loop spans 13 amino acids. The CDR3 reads CASGEGRQETQYF. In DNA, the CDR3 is TGTGCCTCCGGCGAGGGAAGACAAGAGACCCAGTACTTC.

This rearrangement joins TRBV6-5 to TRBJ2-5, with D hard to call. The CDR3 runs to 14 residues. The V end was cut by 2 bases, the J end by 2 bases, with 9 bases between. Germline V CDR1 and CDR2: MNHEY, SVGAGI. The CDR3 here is CASSYGMEQETQYF. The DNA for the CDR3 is TGTGCCAGCAGTTACGGTATGGAGCAAGAGACCCAGTACTTC.

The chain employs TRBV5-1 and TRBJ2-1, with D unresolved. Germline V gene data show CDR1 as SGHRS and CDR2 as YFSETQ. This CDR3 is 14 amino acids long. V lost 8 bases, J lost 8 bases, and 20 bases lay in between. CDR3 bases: TGCGCCAGTGGTTCCCGAGCGAGTTGGCATGAGCAGTTCTTC. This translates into CASGSRASWHEQFF.

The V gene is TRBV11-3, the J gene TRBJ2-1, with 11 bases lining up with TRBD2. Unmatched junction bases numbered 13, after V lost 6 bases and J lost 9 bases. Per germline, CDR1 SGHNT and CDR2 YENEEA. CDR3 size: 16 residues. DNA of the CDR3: TGTGCCAGCAGTAGGGGACTAGCGGATGGTACTGGTGAGCAGTTCTTC. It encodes CASSRGLADGTGEQFF.

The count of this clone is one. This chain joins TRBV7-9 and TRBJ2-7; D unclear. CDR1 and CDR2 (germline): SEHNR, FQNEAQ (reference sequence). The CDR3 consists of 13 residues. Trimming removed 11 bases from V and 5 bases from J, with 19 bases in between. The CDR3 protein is CASTPASVHEQYF. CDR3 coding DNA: TGTGCCTCCACTCCGGCCAGCGTACACGAGCAGTACTTC.

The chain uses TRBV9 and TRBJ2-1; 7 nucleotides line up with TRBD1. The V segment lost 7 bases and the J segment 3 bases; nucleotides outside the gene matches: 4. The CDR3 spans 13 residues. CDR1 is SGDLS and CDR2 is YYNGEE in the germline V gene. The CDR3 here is CASARDSYNEQFF. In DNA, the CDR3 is TGTGCCAGCGCGAGGGACAGCTACAATGAGCAGTTCTTC.

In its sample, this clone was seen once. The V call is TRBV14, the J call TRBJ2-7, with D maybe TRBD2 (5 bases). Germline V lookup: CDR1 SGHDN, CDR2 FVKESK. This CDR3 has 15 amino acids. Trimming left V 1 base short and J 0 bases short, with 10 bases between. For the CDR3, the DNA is TGTGCCAGCAGCCAAGTGTACGGGGTCTCCTACGAGCAGTACTTC. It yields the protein CASSQVYGVSYEQYF.

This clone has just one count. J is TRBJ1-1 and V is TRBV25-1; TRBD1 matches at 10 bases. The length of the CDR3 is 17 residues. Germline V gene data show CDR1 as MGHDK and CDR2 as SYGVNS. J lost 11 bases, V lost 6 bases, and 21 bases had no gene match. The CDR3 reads CASRGTLHTGTGETAFF. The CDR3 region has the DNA TGTGCCAGCAGAGGGACCCTCCATACCGGGACAGGGGAGACGGCTTTCTTT. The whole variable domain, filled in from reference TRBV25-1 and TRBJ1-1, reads EADIYQTPRYLVIGTGKKITLECSQTMGHDKMYWYQQDPGMELHLIHYSYGVNSTEKGDLSSESTVSRIRTEHFPLTLESARPSHTSQYLCASRGTLHTGTGETAFFGQGTRLTVV.

Written as DNA, the CDR3 is TGTGCCAGTAGTACGGATAGCGGGAGCCACAATGAGCAGTTCTTC. It encodes CASSTDSGSHNEQFF. This sequence joins TRBV19 and TRBJ2-1, with 9 bases identical to TRBD2. CDR1 is LNHDA, CDR2 SQIVND, per germline (reference sequence). The CDR3 covers 15 residues. V was pared by 4 bases and J by 5 bases, with 6 bases of the junction left unmatched.

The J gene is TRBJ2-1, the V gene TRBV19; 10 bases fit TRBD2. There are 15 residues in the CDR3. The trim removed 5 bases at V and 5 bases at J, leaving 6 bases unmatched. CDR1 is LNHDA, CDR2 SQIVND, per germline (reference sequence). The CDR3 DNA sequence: TGTGCCAGTAGTTGGGGACTAGCGCCTAACAATGAGCAGTTCTTC. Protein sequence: CASSWGLAPNNEQFF.

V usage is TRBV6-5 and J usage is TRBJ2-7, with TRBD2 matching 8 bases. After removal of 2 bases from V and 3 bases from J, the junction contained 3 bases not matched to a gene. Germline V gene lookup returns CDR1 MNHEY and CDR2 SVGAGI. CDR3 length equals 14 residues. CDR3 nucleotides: TGTGCCAGCAGTTACGAGGGACTAGTCTACGAGCAGTACTTC. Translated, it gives CASSYEGLVYEQYF.

CDR3 residues: CSVPSSALGNIQYF. The CDR3 DNA sequence: TGCAGCGTACCGTCTAGCGCACTAGGAAACATTCAGTACTTC. The chain joins TRBV29-1 to TRBJ2-4; possibly TRBD2 for D (6 bases). Germline values: CDR1 SQVTM, CDR2 ANQGSEA. The ends were cut back, 6 bases at V and 6 bases at J, with 18 bases in the middle. The CDR3 covers 14 residues.

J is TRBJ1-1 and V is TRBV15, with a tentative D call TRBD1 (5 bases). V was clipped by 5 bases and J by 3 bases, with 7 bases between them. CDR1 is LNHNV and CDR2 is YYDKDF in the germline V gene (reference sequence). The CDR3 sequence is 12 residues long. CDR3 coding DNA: TGTGCCACCAGCTCAGGGTACACTGAAGCTTTCTTT. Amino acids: CATSSGYTEAFF.

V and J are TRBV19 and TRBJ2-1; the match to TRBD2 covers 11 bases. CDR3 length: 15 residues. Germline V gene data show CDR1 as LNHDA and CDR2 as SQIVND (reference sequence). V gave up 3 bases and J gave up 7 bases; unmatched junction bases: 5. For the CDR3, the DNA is TGTGCCAGTAGTATCCTGACTAGCGGGAAGAATGAGCAGTTCTTC. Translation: CASSILTSGKNEQFF. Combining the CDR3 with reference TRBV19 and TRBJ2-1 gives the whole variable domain DGGITQSPKYLFRKEGQNVTLSCEQNLNHDAMYWYRQDPGQGLRLIYYSQIVNDFQKGDIAEGYSVSREKKESFPLTVTSAQKNPTAFYLCASSILTSGKNEQFFGPGTRLTVL.